The following is a T cell receptor beta chain sequence with its context. This entry comes from a study of blood T cell repertoires in COVID-19. Background on the study: The United States, Italy and Spain provided the acute and convalescent COVID-19 samples.

The CDR3 length is 16 residues. V was cut by 5 bases and J by 0 bases, with 14 bases left in between. Germline V CDR1 and CDR2: WSHSY, SAAADI. Original processing methods: Amplification from reference gene primers served as the basis for estimated nucleated cell counts. The repertoire was sequenced with immunoSEQ multiplex PCR; TCRdb's copy has only in-frame clones and lacks some. The V and J calls and clone size are taken from that table; D and trimming were inferred from the DNA. The sample includes roughly 72,000 clones, more than 70% of them seen just once. The sequence came from a human donor in a cohort sampled during active COVID-19. The chain employs TRBV10-2 and TRBJ1-3; D is possibly TRBD1 (5 bases). The sample taken for sequencing was peripheral blood. The CDR3 DNA follows: TGCGCCAGCAGTACGGTCGGGGGGAGCTCTGGAAACACCATATATTTT. The encoded protein is CASSTVGGSSGNTIYF.